Included here is one T cell receptor (beta chain) sequence, with context. This specimen belongs to a study of regulatory T cells in long-lasting Graves disease. The germline gives CDR1 MGHDK, CDR2 SYGVNS. The V end lost 8 bases, the J end lost 2 bases, and 10 bases lay between the germline ends. The CDR3 loop spans 12 amino acids. Time point noted: persistent/refractory GD, antithyroid drugs over 5 years with positive TRAb. Researchers made the TCR library from RNA that was extracted from PBMCs. CDR3-region Arm-PCR and iRepertoire HTBI primers produced the TCR beta libraries. Via MiXCR, TCRdb re-called the multiplex PCR reads, giving one row per CDR3 protein. The sample lists 350,000 to 450,000 distinct CDR3 sequences, roughly 20% occurring once.

This rearrangement joins TRBV25-1 to TRBJ2-7; D is unclear. The source was peripheral blood mononuclear cells (PBMCs), collected when the disease was refractory, from a patient treated with antithyroid drugs. The sequence derives from a female donor with Graves disease. The CDR3 protein is CASARLPYEQYF. Here the CDR3 DNA reads TGTGCCAGCGCGAGGTTACCCTACGAGCAGTACTTC.